The 11 T cell receptor beta chains reported below all come from one sample, sequenced in a study of cytotoxic CD8 clonotypes in ibrutinib-treated CLL (dated by TCRdb to the early 2020s). The time point label, read with the paper, signifies: 12 months on ibrutinib. Library preparation was by the immunoSEQ multiplex PCR assay. TCRdb holds this immuneACCESS table with in-frame rearrangements only. Some clones are missing; in checked studies, unresolved V genes explain under half, and the rest has no known cause. Here the sample has more than 110,000 clones; approximately 89% occur a single time. The ten largest clones take up more than 10% of the sample. The specimen comprised PBMCs, sampled after 12 months of ibrutinib treatment. These receptor sequences come from a human donor with chronic lymphocytic leukemia.

The chain couples TRBV4-1 to TRBJ2-1; 10 bases agree with TRBD2. This CDR3 is 16 amino acids long. The trim removed 3 bases at V and 12 bases at J, leaving 14 bases unmatched. Germline V lookup: CDR1 MGHRA, CDR2 YSYEKL. This CDR3 reads CASSQEELLAGRGQFF. Here the CDR3 DNA reads TGCGCCAGCAGCCAGGAAGAACTACTAGCGGGAAGGGGGCAGTTCTTC.

V is TRBV7-9 and J is TRBJ2-7; D call uncertain. V lost 6 bases, J lost 7 bases, and 10 bases lay in between. The CDR3 sequence is 11 residues long. CDR1 is SEHNR and CDR2 is FQNEAQ in the germline V gene (reference sequence). This CDR3 reads CASRSAGEQYF. The CDR3 DNA reads as TGTGCCAGCAGATCGGCCGGGGAGCAGTACTTC.

The rearrangement links TRBV18 to TRBJ2-7; TRBD1 aligns across 9 bases. Losses at the gene ends were 6 bases for V and 7 bases for J; bases not matched to a gene: 13. The CDR3 is 15 residues long. Germline V CDR1 and CDR2: KGHSH, LQKENI. CDR3 nucleotides: TGTGCCAGCTCCCTGTCCGCGGGACAGGGCTGGGAGCAGTACTTC. This translates into CASSLSAGQGWEQYF.

The rearrangement links TRBV6-6 to TRBJ2-2; 7 nucleotides agree with TRBD1. Trimming at V came to 3 bases and at J to 4 bases, leaving 5 bases not matched to a gene. The CDR3 is 15 amino acids. The germline V gene encodes CDR1 MNHNY and CDR2 SVGAGI (reference sequence). CDR3 nucleotides: TGTGCCAGCAGTTATTCGACAGGGAGCACCGGGGAGCTGTTTTTT. It specifies CASSYSTGSTGELFF.

This clone was counted once. This sequence joins TRBV19 and TRBJ2-2; D is undetermined. The CDR3 sequence is 15 residues long. The germline gives CDR1 LNHDA, CDR2 SQIVND (reference sequence). Trimming took off 5 bases at V and 0 bases at J, with 10 bases between the two ends. CDR3 DNA: TGTGCCAGTAGTCCGATCTGGGCGAACACCGGGGAGCTGTTTTTT. Translation gives CASSPIWANTGELFF.

The chain uses TRBV6-6 and TRBJ2-1; 10 bases match TRBD2. The CDR3 runs 15 residues. V gave up 2 bases and J gave up 7 bases; unmatched junction bases: 5. Germline V gives CDR1 MNHNY, CDR2 SVGAGI (reference sequence). The CDR3: CASSYGAGGPNEQFF. CDR3 nucleotide sequence: TGTGCCAGCAGTTACGGAGCGGGAGGGCCGAATGAGCAGTTCTTC.

This sequence joins TRBV7-2 and TRBJ1-1; possible D gene TRBD1, 5 bases. This CDR3 spans 13 amino acids. Germline CDR1 and CDR2: SGHTA and FQGNSA. V lost 5 bases and J lost 3, with 10 bases in between. In DNA form, the CDR3 reads TGTGCCAGCAGCCTCGGGGGAGACACTGAAGCTTTCTTT. Encoded protein: CASSLGGDTEAFF.

Comments on this clone: One end of the junction varies from germline; a read error may be responsible. The rearrangement links TRBV4-3 to TRBJ2-3, with TRBD1 matching 7 bases. Looked up from germline, CDR1 is LGHNA and CDR2 is YSLEER. This CDR3 spans 16 amino acids. The chain's CDR3 is CASSEESRGWADTQYF. The DNA for the CDR3 is TGCGCCAGCAGCGAAGAGTCCAGGGGGTGGGCAGATACGCAGTATTTT.

This chain connects TRBV27 to TRBJ1-1; no clear D gene. Germline CDR1 and CDR2: MNHEY and SMNVEV (reference sequence). V was cut by 3 bases and J by 3 bases, with 8 bases left in between. CDR3 length: 13 amino acids. In DNA, the CDR3 is TGTGCCAGCAGTTTTGATTCGGACACTGAAGCTTTCTTT. This codes for CASSFDSDTEAFF.

The chain recombines TRBV5-4 with TRBJ1-5; 9 nucleotides line up with TRBD1. Germline V gene data show CDR1 as SGHNT and CDR2 as YYREEE (reference sequence). The CDR3 has 16 amino acids. The V segment lost 0 bases and the J segment 4 bases; nucleotides outside the gene matches: 5. The CDR3 spells CASSLDGQGINQPQHF. As DNA, the CDR3 is TGTGCCAGCAGCTTGGATGGACAGGGGATAAATCAGCCCCAGCATTTT.

This clone was seen only a few times. The chain carries TRBV15 and TRBJ2-1, with TRBD2 matching over 7 bases. The CDR3 runs to 16 residues. Germline CDR1 LNHNV, CDR2 YYDKDF (reference sequence). J gave up 0 bases and V 3 bases, and 5 bases lay outside the gene matches. The DNA of the CDR3 is TGTGCCACCAGCAGCGCGGGGACTACCTCCTACAATGAGCAGTTCTTC. It translates to CATSSAGTTSYNEQFF. The whole variable domain, remainder taken from reference TRBV15 and TRBJ2-1, is DAMVIQNPRYQVTQFGKPVTLSCSQTLNHNVMYWYQQKSSQAPKLLFHYYDKDFNNEADTPDNFQSRRPNTSFCFLDIRSPGLGDTAMYLCATSSAGTTSYNEQFFGPGTRLTVL.